The 12 T cell receptor beta chains below come from one sample, sequenced in a study of shared T cell receptors in the human thymus. The assay was immunoSEQ multiplex PCR, and TCRdb's table has in-frame clones only and misses some. The sample includes hundreds of thousands of clones, approximately 87% of them seen just once. These same records also appear under a second study, on human thymus T cells.

The sequencing sample was made of thymocytes. These receptors all come from a boy under two years old with a congenital heart defect.

The genes are TRBV10-1 and TRBJ2-5; maybe TRBD1 (6 bases). This CDR3 has 14 residues. Germline V gene lookup returns CDR1 WNHNN and CDR2 SYGVQD (reference sequence). V lost 3 bases and J 4 bases, leaving 12 bases between the germline ends. The DNA of the CDR3 is TGCGCCAGCAGTGAACAGGGTACGAGAGAGACCCAGTACTTC. Its protein is CASSEQGTRETQYF.

The V and J genes are TRBV6-5 and TRBJ2-7; 7 nucleotides line up with TRBD2. CDR3 length equals 13 residues. In germline, CDR1 is MNHEY, CDR2 SVGAGI. V trimming: 4 bases; J trimming: 0 bases; junction bases outside the gene matches: 0. The DNA of the CDR3 is TGTGCCAGCAGTTGGGAGGGCTCCTACGAGCAGTACTTC. Its translation: CASSWEGSYEQYF.

The chain links TRBV6-1 to TRBJ1-2; D may be TRBD1 (6 bases). There are 14 residues in the CDR3. In germline, CDR1 is MNHNS, CDR2 SASEGT. Trimming removed 3 bases at V and 5 bases at J, with 13 bases between. CDR3 sequence: CASSDTGKRYGYTF. CDR3 nucleotide sequence: TGTGCCAGCAGTGATACAGGGAAGAGGTATGGCTACACCTTC.

In nucleotides, the CDR3 is TGCGCCAGCAGCTTGAGAGGCGACGGGTTTGAGCAGTTCTTC. This codes for CASSLRGDGFEQFF. V is TRBV5-1 and J is TRBJ2-1, with D hard to call. The CDR3 extends over 14 amino acids. Trimming left V 1 base short and J 9 bases short, with 14 bases between. CDR1 and CDR2 from the germline V gene are SGHRS and YFSETQ.

The CDR3, as DNA: TGTGCCACCCTGGGACTAGCGGGAGGGTCTGAGTACAATGAGCAGTTCTTC. Translated, it gives CATLGLAGGSEYNEQFF. The chain employs TRBV28 and TRBJ2-1; TRBD2 agrees at 16 bases. The CDR3 extends over 17 amino acids. Per germline, CDR1 MDHEN and CDR2 SYDVKM. Trimming cost V 10 bases and J 4 bases; bases outside gene matches: 10.

In DNA, the CDR3 is TGTGCCAGCAGCCACCTAGCGGGAGATCGGGAGACCCAGTACTTC. Protein sequence: CASSHLAGDRETQYF. This chain uses TRBV14 with TRBJ2-5, with TRBD2 matching 10 bases. V trimming: 3 bases; J trimming: 5 bases; junction bases outside the gene matches: 6. Per the germline V gene, CDR1 is SGHDN and CDR2 is FVKESK. CDR3 length: 15 amino acids.

The V call is TRBV4-3, the J call TRBJ1-1; no firm D call. The CDR3 runs 14 residues. Germline V lookup: CDR1 LGHNA, CDR2 YSLEER. The V end lost 2 bases, the J end lost 1 base, and 8 bases lay between the germline ends. The CDR3 loop reads CASSQIRGNTEAFF. The CDR3 nucleotides read TGCGCCAGCAGCCAAATACGGGGGAACACTGAAGCTTTCTTT.

V usage is TRBV6-5 and J usage is TRBJ1-2; D is undetermined. CDR1 MNHEY and CDR2 SVGAGI come from the germline V gene. Trimming shortened V by 0 bases and J by 4 bases, and 9 bases separated the two germline ends. The CDR3 is made up of 14 amino acids. CDR3 DNA: TGTGCCAGCAGTTACTCCCGGGGTTCCTATGGCTACACCTTC. Translation gives CASSYSRGSYGYTF.

CDR3 nucleotides: TGCGCCAGCAGCCAATCCGACACCACCGGGGAGCTGTTTTTT. Protein product: CASSQSDTTGELFF. V is TRBV4-1 and J is TRBJ2-2; D call uncertain. The V and J ends lost 2 bases and 4 bases respectively, with 8 bases between them. This CDR3 comprises 14 residues. Germline V gene sequence: CDR1 MGHRA, CDR2 YSYEKL.

The rearrangement joins TRBV30 to TRBJ1-5; possibly TRBD1 for D (6 bases). V lost 0 bases and J 4 bases, leaving 10 bases between the germline ends. The CDR3 loop spans 14 amino acids. Germline V gene sequence: CDR1 GTSNPN, CDR2 SVGIG (reference sequence). In DNA, the CDR3 is TGTGCCTGGAGTGTACGGCAGGGGAATCAGCCCCAGCATTTT. It encodes CAWSVRQGNQPQHF.

There are a few counts of this clone. The chain couples TRBV5-1 to TRBJ2-5; 11 nucleotides agree with TRBD1. The J call is doubtful: the DNA matches TRBJ2-7 better. This CDR3 contains 17 residues. Germline assignment: CDR1 SGHRS and CDR2 YFSETQ. The CDR3 sequence: CASSLAFLGQGDYEQYF. As DNA, the CDR3 is TGCGCCAGCAGCTTGGCCTTTTTGGGACAGGGGGACTACGAGCAGTACTTC.

This clone was recorded only once. This rearrangement joins TRBV5-4 to TRBJ2-3; 10 bases map to TRBD1. The CDR3 is made up of 15 amino acids. With V trimmed by 4 bases and J by 3 bases, 5 bases remained unmatched. Germline values: CDR1 SGHNT, CDR2 YYREEE (reference sequence). In DNA, the CDR3 is TGTGCCAGCAGCAAGGCGGGACAGGGGACAGATACGCAGTATTTT. The encoded protein is CASSKAGQGTDTQYF.